These 19 T cell receptor beta chains came from one sample sequenced in a study of T cells in Graves' hyperthyroidism and ophthalmopathy. It was RNA transcripts that yielded the amplified TCR beta CDR3 regions. First-round RT-PCR of the TCR CDR3 relied on the HTBI primer set. TCRdb itself ran the multiplex PCR reads through MiXCR, one entry per CDR3 protein. The sample consists of 600,000 to 700,000 distinct CDR3 sequences, approximately 15% of them appearing once. The sample comprised blood. These TCRs come from a woman in her thirties or forties with Graves' ophthalmopathy.

The table lists this clonotype with many counts. The rearrangement links TRBV6-1 to TRBJ2-7; 11 bases line up with TRBD1. V lost 6 bases, J lost 7 bases, and 5 bases stayed unmatched. Germline lookup yields CDR1 MNHNS and CDR2 SASEGT. The CDR3 spans 13 residues. For the CDR3, the DNA is TGTGCCAGCAGCGGACAGGGGGCGAGGGAGCAGTACTTC. Its translation: CASSGQGAREQYF.

This clonotype was observed at least ten times. The chain joins TRBV25-1 to TRBJ2-2, with D unresolved. Germline lookup yields CDR1 MGHDK and CDR2 SYGVNS. The CDR3 loop spans 15 amino acids. V dropped 2 bases and J dropped 1 base, with 8 bases sitting between them. The CDR3 loop reads CASSELEENTGELFF. The CDR3 DNA sequence: TGTGCCAGCAGTGAACTTGAGGAGAACACCGGGGAGCTGTTTTTT.

This clonotype was counted ten times or more. The chain carries TRBV7-2 and TRBJ2-7; 9 bases line up with TRBD2. Germline CDR1 is SGHTA and CDR2 is FQGNSA. Trimming cost V 2 bases and J 3 bases; bases outside gene matches: 5. The CDR3 length is 15 residues. The CDR3 protein is CASSLPASGIYEQYF. In DNA form, the CDR3 reads TGTGCCAGCAGCTTACCGGCTAGCGGGATCTACGAGCAGTACTTC.

This clonotype came up many times. The rearrangement uses TRBV11-1 and TRBJ2-2; D is ambiguous. There are 13 residues in the CDR3. The germline CDR1 and CDR2 sequences are SGHAT and FQDESV (reference sequence). V was pared by 3 bases and J by 3 bases, with 5 bases between. CDR3 loop: CASSFRYTGELFF. The CDR3 DNA sequence: TGTGCCAGCAGCTTCCGTTACACCGGGGAGCTGTTTTTT.

In its sample, this clonotype was seen many times. The genes are TRBV25-1 and TRBJ1-1; no clear D. This CDR3 comprises 13 residues. The germline gives CDR1 MGHDK, CDR2 SYGVNS. The ends were cut back, 6 bases at V and 0 bases at J, with 8 bases in the middle. This CDR3 is CASRQKLNTEAFF. The CDR3 DNA follows: TGTGCCAGCAGACAGAAGCTGAACACTGAAGCTTTCTTT.

The sample holds many counts of this clonotype. V is TRBV20-1 and J is TRBJ2-1, with D maybe TRBD2 (6 bases). The CDR3 runs 15 residues. CDR1 is DFQATT, CDR2 SNEGSKA, per germline (reference sequence). Trimming pared 6 bases from V and 2 bases from J, leaving 17 bases between. CDR3 in DNA: TGCAGTGCCGTACCGGGACTGCAGGCCTACAATGAGCAGTTCTTC. Translation gives CSAVPGLQAYNEQFF.

This clonotype was seen at least ten times. This chain uses TRBV7-3 with TRBJ2-5; D might be TRBD1 or TRBD2, each matching 6 bases. The CDR3 loop spans 15 amino acids. The germline gives CDR1 SGHTA, CDR2 FQGTGA. V was cut by 5 bases and J by 1 base, with 14 bases left in between. The CDR3 DNA follows: TGTGCCAGCAGCCCTCGACAGGAGGGCCAAGAGACCCAGTACTTC. This translates into CASSPRQEGQETQYF.

This clonotype was detected ten times or more. This chain joins TRBV19 and TRBJ1-5; 10 positions match TRBD1. There are 18 residues in the CDR3. Germline-derived CDR1 and CDR2 are LNHDA and SQIVND (reference sequence). Unmatched junction bases numbered 13, after V lost 5 bases and J lost 3 bases. As DNA, the CDR3 is TGTGCCAGTAGTGGGGTTGGGGGGACAGGGGCGTTCAATCAGCCCCAGCATTTT. This gives the protein CASSGVGGTGAFNQPQHF.

This clonotype was picked up many times. This chain links TRBV7-9 with TRBJ1-2; weak D call: TRBD1 (5 bases). V was trimmed by 2 bases and J by 6 bases, leaving 16 bases between them. Germline-derived CDR1 and CDR2 are SEHNR and FQNEAQ (reference sequence). This CDR3 contains 15 residues. CDR3 nucleotide sequence: TGTGCCAGCAGCTTAATGACGGCAGGGCATGATGGCTACACCTTC. It encodes CASSLMTAGHDGYTF.

This clonotype was picked up a small number of times. This chain joins TRBV9 and TRBJ2-1, with 8 bases fitting TRBD2. Per the germline V gene, CDR1 is SGDLS and CDR2 is YYNGEE. This CDR3 contains 16 residues. V shed 3 bases, J shed 3 bases, and the junction held 8 bases outside the gene matches. As DNA, the CDR3 is TGTGCCAGCAGCGCCCTGGGGCTAGCGGGCTACAATGAGCAGTTCTTC. It translates to CASSALGLAGYNEQFF.

The chain is built from TRBV28 and TRBJ1-4; maybe TRBD1 (6 bases). The CDR3 length is 14 residues. CDR1 and CDR2 from the germline V gene are MDHEN and SYDVKM. V gave up 5 bases and J gave up 5 bases, with 12 bases separating them. This CDR3 reads CASSLGQENEKLFF. CDR3 nucleotide sequence: TGTGCCAGCAGTCTGGGACAAGAAAATGAAAAACTGTTTTTT.

This clonotype was seen repeatedly, ten times or more. The rearrangement links TRBV11-1 to TRBJ1-1, with TRBD1 identical over 8 bases. Trimming at V came to 2 bases and at J to 3 bases, leaving 8 bases not matched to a gene. The CDR3 length is 16 residues. Looked up from germline, CDR1 is SGHAT and CDR2 is FQDESV (reference sequence). The CDR3 DNA sequence: TGTGCCAGCAGCTTACCCCGCGGACAGGGCGACACTGAAGCTTTCTTT. It is translated as CASSLPRGQGDTEAFF.

This clonotype was found many times. The chain is built from TRBV5-5 and TRBJ2-7; 8 bases match TRBD1. Germline V gives CDR1 SGHKS, CDR2 YYEKEE (reference sequence). V lost 3 bases and J lost 3; bases outside the gene matches: 11. There are 16 residues in the CDR3. In DNA form, the CDR3 reads TGTGCCAGCAGCTACAGGGATGCAGGGGGCTTCTACGAGCAGTACTTC. It is translated as CASSYRDAGGFYEQYF.

This clonotype was observed many times. The genes are TRBV20-1 and TRBJ2-5, with 9 bases identical to TRBD2. Germline CDR1 is DFQATT and CDR2 is SNEGSKA (reference sequence). V trimming: 7 bases; J trimming: 3 bases; junction bases outside the gene matches: 3. The CDR3 has 12 residues. CDR3 amino acids: CSGKRGEETQYF. The CDR3 DNA is TGCAGTGGGAAGCGGGGGGAAGAGACCCAGTACTTC.

This clonotype was counted ten times or more. This chain joins TRBV3-1 and TRBJ1-1; 8 bases align to TRBD1. The CDR3 runs to 12 residues. V was pared by 3 bases and J by 10 bases, with 4 bases of the junction left unmatched. Germline loops: CDR1 LGHDT, CDR2 YNNKEL (reference sequence). CDR3 nucleotide sequence: TGTGCCAGCAGCCAGAGGCAGGGGGCAGCTTTCTTT. The encoded protein is CASSQRQGAAFF. Together with reference TRBV3-1 and TRBJ1-1, the CDR3 gives the full variable domain: DTAVSQTPKYLVTQMGNDKSIKCEQNLGHDTMYWYKQDSKKFLKIMFSYNNKELIINETVPNRFSPKSPDKAHLNLHINSLELGDSAVYFCASSQRQGAAFFGQGTRLTVV.

The sample holds many counts of this clonotype. The chain combines TRBV10-3 with TRBJ2-7; TRBD2 might be the D (5 bases). V lost 4 bases and J 5 bases, leaving 12 bases between the germline ends. Per germline, CDR1 ENHRY and CDR2 SYGVKD. The CDR3 is 13 residues long. The CDR3 here is CAISGPSQDEQYF. CDR3 sequence (DNA): TGTGCCATCAGTGGGCCTAGCCAGGACGAGCAGTACTTC.

V and J are TRBV11-3 and TRBJ1-2; unclear D gene. V was cut by 0 bases and J by 5 bases, with 7 bases left in between. Germline CDR1 is SGHNT and CDR2 is YENEEA. The CDR3 consists of 13 residues. The CDR3: CASSLDPGYGYTF. The CDR3 DNA reads as TGTGCCAGCAGCTTAGATCCCGGGTATGGCTACACCTTC. The complete variable domain, with remaining parts taken from reference TRBV11-3 and TRBJ1-2, reads EAGVVQSPRYKIIEKKQPVAFWCNPISGHNTLYWYLQNLGQGPELLIRYENEEAVDDSQLPKDRFSAERLKGVDSTLKIQPAELGDSAVYLCASSLDPGYGYTFGSGTRLTVV.

This clonotype was seen at least ten times. V and J are TRBV28 and TRBJ2-7; tentative D call: TRBD2 (6 bases). Germline-derived CDR1 and CDR2 are MDHEN and SYDVKM. The CDR3 spans 15 residues. Trimming took 7 bases from V and 2 from J, leaving 18 bases between them. CDR3 sequence (DNA): TGTGCCAGCACCACCACGGGACTTGGGGCCTACGAGCAGTACTTC. Translation gives CASTTTGLGAYEQYF.

This clonotype was detected ten times or more. The chain joins TRBV24-1 to TRBJ2-7; D is uncertain. Germline values: CDR1 KGHDR, CDR2 SFDVKD. CDR3 length equals 16 residues. The V end was cut by 1 base, the J end by 2 bases, with 14 bases between. The CDR3 protein is CATSDFGVRSPYEQYF. The CDR3 DNA is TGTGCCACCAGTGATTTCGGAGTTCGCTCCCCCTACGAGCAGTACTTC.